Below, one T cell receptor beta chain is given with its context. No antigen is known for it. The sample belongs to a study of cytomegalovirus exposure and HLA in healthy donors. Overall study findings and caveats: Analysis was carried out at a later point, and it linked a missense DCLRE1C variant to TCR beta V- and J-gene trimming. Immune exposure data for these donors was limited to CMV serostatus.

In the PCR, 60 Vbeta and 13 Jbeta primers were used. The data were produced by immunoSEQ multiplex PCR, yet TCRdb's version contains in-frame clones alone and is incomplete. The repertoire holds about 240,000 clones, with around 84% as singletons. Germline V gene lookup returns CDR1 PRHDT and CDR2 FYEKMQ (reference sequence). The CDR3 totals 16 residues. With V trimmed by 2 bases and J by 0 bases, 2 bases remained unmatched. The sequence derives from a girl aged 2-10 years in good health and CMV-seronegative. The specimen sequenced was PBMCs. The chain couples TRBV13 to TRBJ2-3; TRBD2 aligns across 10 bases. The CDR3 sequence: CASSLTTSGSTDTQYF. CDR3 DNA sequence: TGTGCCAGCAGCTTAACGACTAGCGGGAGCACAGATACGCAGTATTTT.